The 10 T cell receptor beta chains listed next were all sequenced from one sample in a study of Ad26.COV2.S vaccination and SARS-CoV-2 variants. Measured with immunoSEQ multiplex PCR; TCRdb has only the in-frame clones, and not every one. The sample includes fewer than 900,000 clones, roughly nine tenths of them seen just once. Described treatment: 15 to 20 received Ad26.COV2.S at low or high dose, single or two shots; about 5 received placebo; per-sample allocation not given. Repertoires come from day 63 after the first vaccine or placebo injection. The sequences come from peripheral blood, collected in a trial of Ad26.COV2.S vaccine versus placebo. The receptor set was obtained from a person between 18 and 59 years old who received the Ad26.COV2.S COVID-19 vaccine or a placebo.

Worth noting for this clone: The junction shows a germline mismatch at one end, possibly a read error. The chain uses TRBV11-2 and TRBJ1-1; D unclear. The CDR3 covers 13 residues. Per the germline V gene, CDR1 is SGHAT and CDR2 is FQNNGV. The CDR3 loop is CASSLAVNTEAFF. As DNA, the CDR3 is TGTGCCAGCAGCTTAGCGGTGAATACTGAAGCTTTCTTT. Full variable domain (missing parts from reference TRBV11-2 and TRBJ1-1): EAGVAQSPRYKIIEKRQSVAFWCNPISGHATLYWYQQILGQGPKLLIQFQNNGVVDDSQLPKDRFSAERLKGVDSTLKIQPAKLEDSAVYLCASSLAVNTEAFFGQGTRLTVV.

The V and J genes are TRBV5-4 and TRBJ2-7, with D possibly being TRBD2 (6 bases). The V end was cut by 2 bases, the J end by 2 bases, with 14 bases between. The CDR3 is made up of 15 amino acids. The germline V gene encodes CDR1 SGHNT and CDR2 YYREEE (reference sequence). The CDR3 region is CASSLGWRDTYEQYF. Written as DNA, the CDR3 is TGTGCCAGCAGCTTAGGGTGGCGGGATACCTACGAGCAGTACTTC.

This chain joins TRBV12-3 or TRBV12-4 and TRBJ2-3; 8 positions match TRBD2. The CDR3 loop spans 13 amino acids. The ends lost 9 bases at V and 3 bases at J; junction bases unmatched: 5. DNA for the CDR3: TGTGCCAGTCGGGGGGGTTGGACAGATACGCAGTATTTT. This encodes CASRGGWTDTQYF.

V and J are TRBV5-1 and TRBJ1-3, with D hard to call. The length of the CDR3 is 12 residues. Germline-derived CDR1 and CDR2 are SGHRS and YFSETQ. Trimming took 4 bases from V and 7 from J, leaving 9 bases between them. CDR3 sequence reads: CASSDIGNTIYF. The CDR3 DNA sequence: TGCGCCAGCAGCGACATTGGGAACACCATATATTTT.

The chain joins TRBV29-1 to TRBJ1-1; tentatively, D is TRBD1 (5 bases). Germline CDR1 and CDR2: SQVTM and ANQGSEA. The germline V and J ends were trimmed by 4 bases and 14 bases, with 8 bases remaining between them. The CDR3 runs 8 residues. The CDR3 reads CSVAGGFF. CDR3 DNA sequence: TGCAGCGTTGCCGGGGGGTTCTTT.

Written as DNA, the CDR3 is TGTGCCAGCAGCAGACTCGAGCGGAATGACAATGAGCAGTTCTTC. As protein: CASSRLERNDNEQFF. The gene calls are TRBV9 and TRBJ2-1; D is perhaps TRBD2 (5 bases). The V end was cut by 4 bases, the J end by 5 bases, with 16 bases between. The germline V gene encodes CDR1 SGDLS and CDR2 YYNGEE. This CDR3 is built from 15 residues.

This clone was observed a handful of times. The chain couples TRBV4-2 to TRBJ2-5, with D perhaps TRBD1 (6 bases). The CDR3 has 14 residues. The germline V and J ends were trimmed by 4 bases and 5 bases, with 14 bases remaining between them. Germline loops: CDR1 LGHNA, CDR2 YNFKEQ. Here the CDR3 DNA reads TGTGCCAGCAGCCTAAAAACAACAGGGGAGACCCAGTACTTC. This gives the protein CASSLKTTGETQYF.

The chain carries TRBV30 and TRBJ1-2; the D is unclear. Germline CDR1 is GTSNPN and CDR2 is SVGIG (reference sequence). V was clipped by 4 bases and J by 2 bases, with 20 bases between them. The CDR3 extends over 16 amino acids. Here the CDR3 reads CAWNVREGLGNYGYTF. The CDR3 DNA is TGTGCCTGGAACGTAAGGGAAGGACTGGGAAACTATGGCTACACCTTC. Looking up the rest from reference TRBV30 and TRBJ1-2 gives the full variable domain: SQTIHQWPATLVQPVGSPLSLECTVEGTSNPNLYWYRQAAGRGLQLLFYSVGIGQISSEVPQNLSASRPQDRQFILSSKKLLLSDSGFYLCAWNVREGLGNYGYTFGSGTRLTVV.

The chain has TRBV21-1 and TRBJ2-7; the table gives TRBD2 as D, unverified against the DNA. TRBV21-1 is marked as a pseudogene. The length of the CDR3 is 16 residues. The CDR3 loop reads CASSNGLAGVSYEQYF. The DNA of the CDR3 is TGTGCCAGCAGCAACGGACTAGCGGGAGTTTCTTACGAGCAGTACTTC.

The J gene is TRBJ2-3, the V gene TRBV30; D uncertain. The CDR3 extends over 16 amino acids. CDR1 and CDR2 from the germline V gene are GTSNPN and SVGIG (reference sequence). The ends were cut back, 5 bases at V and 3 bases at J, with 21 bases in the middle. The CDR3: CAWRVGFGPRTDTQYF. The CDR3 DNA sequence: TGTGCCTGGCGAGTTGGGTTTGGGCCTAGGACAGATACGCAGTATTTT. The full variable domain, rest sourced from reference TRBV30 and TRBJ2-3, is SQTIHQWPATLVQPVGSPLSLECTVEGTSNPNLYWYRQAAGRGLQLLFYSVGIGQISSEVPQNLSASRPQDRQFILSSKKLLLSDSGFYLCAWRVGFGPRTDTQYFGPGTRLTVL.